This T cell receptor beta chain appears in the sequencing data of a study of immune evolution from preneoplasia to lung adenocarcinoma. Resections took place in Japan or China from about 2014 to 2017. Nucleic acids came from premalignant or tumor cells enriched by macro-dissection. A note on this clone: Its antigen is currently unknown.

Study-wide points: Normal lung had highest clonality; later lesions appeared denser, more diverse. Top clone share appeared to fall from AAH through AIS, MIA, adenocarcinoma.

Only in-frame clones appear in the TCRdb table, and some are missing; sequencing was by immunoSEQ multiplex PCR. The sample includes about 4,900 clones, approximately 79% of them seen just once. The CDR3 spans 16 residues. V lost 1 base, J lost 0 bases, and 11 bases lay in between. CDR1 is MGHRA, CDR2 YSYEKL, per germline. This sequence was found in a person aged 50-75 years with lung adenocarcinoma. The chain links TRBV4-1 to TRBJ2-3; D perhaps matches TRBD1 (6 bases). Sequencing was carried out using FFPE minimally invasive lung adenocarcinoma tissue. CDR3 DNA sequence: TGCGCCAGCAGCCAAGTTGGGGGCCCCAGCACAGATACGCAGTATTTT. Translation gives CASSQVGGPSTDTQYF.